This TCR beta chain appears in the sequencing data of a study of blood T cell repertoires in COVID-19. Trimming took 4 bases from V and 7 from J; bases not matched to a gene: 7. Germline-derived CDR1 and CDR2 are SGHDN and FVKESK. This CDR3 has 14 residues. Sequencing used immunoSEQ multiplex PCR; TCRdb keeps in-frame clones, though not all of them. The table shows approximately 200,000 clones, with approximately 85% occurring only once. This chain links TRBV14 with TRBJ1-5; TRBD1 matches at 7 bases. Sequencing input: peripheral blood. The receptor was derived from a man aged 55 to 70 with acute or convalescent COVID-19. CDR3 in DNA: TGTGCCAGCAGCCTGACAGGGTCTCGGCAGCCCCAGCATTTT. Protein product: CASSLTGSRQPQHF.